Shown below are 14 T cell receptor beta chains from a single sample sequenced in a study of shared clonotypes between healthy human individuals (dated by TCRdb to the early 2020s). The method behind the library was the immunoSEQ multiplex PCR assay. TCRdb stores this immuneACCESS table with in-frame sequences only. Part of the clones is absent; in the studies checked, under half of the shortfall reflects unresolved V genes, and no reason is known for the rest. Within this sample are around 980,000 clones, with about 80% of them counted one time only. Of the sample, roughly 0.55% falls within the top ten clones. Sequencing was performed on memory CD4+ T cells from PBMCs. The label giving this sample's cell subset or site can be read as: CD45RA-negative fraction. The receptors derive from a man aged 18 to 35 in good health. Some clones in this sample may be carry-over from other donors' samples.

The CDR3 reads CAWSVSSGGTQETQYF. CDR3 nucleotides: TGTGCCTGGAGTGTAAGTTCTGGCGGGACCCAAGAGACCCAGTACTTC. V is TRBV30 and J is TRBJ2-5; tentatively, D is TRBD2 (6 bases). The CDR3 spans 16 residues. The ends were cut back, 0 bases at V and 1 base at J, with 15 bases in the middle. Germline assignment: CDR1 GTSNPN and CDR2 SVGIG (reference sequence).

This clone has a single count. The CDR3 here is CASSLGQSNTEAFF. For the CDR3, the DNA is TGCGCCAGCAGCCTCGGACAGTCGAACACTGAAGCTTTCTTT. V gene TRBV4-1 combines with J gene TRBJ1-1; perhaps TRBD1 as D (6 bases). This CDR3 has 14 residues. From germline, CDR1 is MGHRA and CDR2 YSYEKL. Trimming pared 4 bases from V and 1 base from J, leaving 10 bases between.

This clone was recorded a few times. The J gene is TRBJ2-5, the V gene TRBV7-2, with 8 bases aligning to TRBD2. The CDR3 is made up of 16 amino acids. Trimming cost V 0 bases and J 5 bases; bases outside gene matches: 8. CDR1 and CDR2 from the germline V gene are SGHTA and FQGNSA. CDR3 nucleotides: TGTGCCAGCAGCTTAGCGGCGGGGGGCCAAGTTGAGACCCAGTACTTC. The encoded protein is CASSLAAGGQVETQYF.

This clone was counted a single time. This rearrangement joins TRBV5-6 to TRBJ2-3; tentative D call: TRBD1 (7 bases). This CDR3 region has 15 residues. V lost 7 bases and J 0 bases, leaving 15 bases between the germline ends. CDR1 SGHDT and CDR2 YYEEEE come from the germline V gene. CDR3 coding DNA: TGTGCCAGCGTCCGGGGGACAGATAGCACAGATACGCAGTATTTT. Its protein is CASVRGTDSTDTQYF.

This chain links TRBV7-8 with TRBJ1-5; no clear D gene. V lost 5 bases and J 11 bases, leaving 19 bases between the germline ends. Germline CDR1 SGHVS, CDR2 FQNEAQ. The CDR3 spans 14 residues. The CDR3 DNA is TGTGCCAGCAGCCCCCGATGGGAAAGTGGTGCCCAGCATTTT. It is translated as CASSPRWESGAQHF.

This clone has only a few counts. The gene calls are TRBV5-1 and TRBJ1-1; D unresolved. Germline lookup yields CDR1 SGHRS and CDR2 YFSETQ. V lost 2 bases to trimming and J lost 2 bases, with 10 bases between them. The CDR3 runs 14 residues. The CDR3 DNA follows: TGCGCCAGCAGCTTTGAGAGGCGCAACACTGAAGCTTTCTTT. This translates into CASSFERRNTEAFF.

This clone has a single count. The CDR3 sequence is CAISQGAQNQPQHF. As DNA, the CDR3 is TGTGCCATCAGCCAGGGGGCCCAAAATCAGCCCCAGCATTTT. This rearrangement joins TRBV10-3 to TRBJ1-5; 8 bases align to TRBD1. From germline, CDR1 is ENHRY and CDR2 SYGVKD. The CDR3 consists of 14 residues. Unmatched junction bases numbered 5, after V lost 6 bases and J lost 4 bases.

The J gene is TRBJ2-7, the V gene TRBV7-9; D unresolved. The germline V and J ends were trimmed by 1 base and 2 bases, with 9 bases remaining between them. The CDR3 runs 14 residues. CDR1 is SEHNR, CDR2 FQNEAQ, per germline (reference sequence). This CDR3 reads CASSLEGRAYEQYF. Written as DNA, the CDR3 is TGTGCCAGCAGCTTAGAGGGAAGGGCCTACGAGCAGTACTTC.

The V call is TRBV19, the J call TRBJ1-1, with D tentatively TRBD1 (5 bases). The CDR3 consists of 16 residues. Trimming removed 1 base from V and 5 bases from J, with 17 bases in between. The V gene's germline CDR1 is LNHDA and CDR2 SQIVND (reference sequence). CDR3 amino acids: CASSIGGRWMRTEAFF. The DNA of the CDR3 is TGTGCCAGTAGTATAGGGGGCAGGTGGATGAGAACTGAAGCTTTCTTT.

This clone was picked up a small number of times. The chain recombines TRBV2 with TRBJ1-6; a possible D gene is TRBD1 (6 bases). V lost 10 bases and J lost 7, with 14 bases in between. CDR1 SNHLY and CDR2 FYNNEI come from the germline V gene. The CDR3 has 13 residues. The CDR3 sequence: CAKGTSKNSPLHF. CDR3 bases: TGTGCCAAAGGGACATCAAAGAATTCACCCCTCCACTTT.

The chain combines TRBV27 with TRBJ1-2; the D gene is possibly TRBD1 (6 bases). The V gene lost 3 bases and the J gene lost 3 bases, with 8 bases spanning the gap. Germline V gene sequence: CDR1 MNHEY, CDR2 SMNVEV (reference sequence). This CDR3 spans 13 amino acids. CDR3 DNA sequence: TGTGCCAGCAGTTTTAGACAGGACTATGGCTACACCTTC. This sequence encodes CASSFRQDYGYTF.

The J gene is TRBJ1-5, the V gene TRBV7-2; 8 nucleotides align to TRBD1. CDR1 is SGHTA, CDR2 FQGNSA, per germline. Germline trimming cut 5 bases from V and 3 bases from J; bases unmatched to any gene: 6. This CDR3 is 15 amino acids long. CDR3: CASSPRTGPNQPQHF. CDR3 sequence (DNA): TGTGCCAGCAGCCCAAGGACAGGGCCCAATCAGCCCCAGCATTTT.

Details on this clone: The same CDR3 can be traced to other DNA sequences in this sample. The chain uses TRBV5-1 and TRBJ1-1; D is ambiguous. Germline lookup yields CDR1 SGHRS and CDR2 YFSETQ. Trimming removed 0 bases at V and 0 bases at J, with 6 bases between. The CDR3 is made up of 14 amino acids. CDR3 DNA sequence: TGCGCCAGCAGCTTGGGAGGCATGAACACTGAAGCTTTCTTT. Translation: CASSLGGMNTEAFF.

This chain uses TRBV9 with TRBJ1-3; D remains unclear. The V gene lost 0 bases and the J gene lost 10 bases, with 11 bases spanning the gap. Germline loops: CDR1 SGDLS, CDR2 YYNGEE. The CDR3 spans 13 residues. CDR3 residues: CASSVVPGETIYF. CDR3 coding DNA: TGTGCCAGCAGCGTAGTTCCAGGAGAGACCATATATTTT.